Below, 3 T cell receptor beta chains from the same sample are listed, as sequenced in a study of cytomegalovirus exposure and HLA in healthy donors. TCRdb keeps only in-frame clones here, not all; method: immunoSEQ multiplex PCR. The table lists around 300,000 clones, 80% to 90% of them singletons. The sequenced sample was PBMCs. These receptors all come from a woman aged 18-29 years in good health and CMV-seronegative.

This rearrangement joins TRBV7-2 to TRBJ2-7; 8 bases fit TRBD2. V lost 3 bases, J lost 2 bases, and 9 bases stayed unmatched. This CDR3 spans 16 amino acids. CDR1 is SGHTA and CDR2 is FQGNSA in the germline V gene. The CDR3 coding sequence is TGTGCCAGCAGCTTGGTGCGTCGGGGGGGTCCCTACGAGCAGTACTTC. It specifies CASSLVRRGGPYEQYF.

The table lists this clone with a count of one. J is TRBJ2-3 and V is TRBV5-1; D ambiguous. This CDR3 is built from 13 residues. Germline assignment: CDR1 SGHRS and CDR2 YFSETQ. Trimming took off 6 bases at V and 0 bases at J, with 8 bases between the two ends. CDR3 coding DNA: TGCGCCAGCACAGTCGGGAGCACAGATACGCAGTATTTT. This translates into CASTVGSTDTQYF. Variable domain in full (rest from reference TRBV5-1 and TRBJ2-3): KAGVTQTPRYLIKTRGQQVTLSCSPISGHRSVSWYQQTPGQGLQFLFEYFSETQRNKGNFPGRFSGRQFSNSRSEMNVSTLELGDSALYLCASTVGSTDTQYFGPGTRLTVL.

This chain links TRBV30 with TRBJ2-5; TRBD2 agrees at 8 bases. Per germline, CDR1 GTSNPN and CDR2 SVGIG (reference sequence). V lost 0 bases, J lost 3 bases, and 15 bases stayed unmatched. The length of the CDR3 is 18 residues. The CDR3: CAWSVPELWRGAKETQYF. The CDR3 nucleotides read TGTGCCTGGAGTGTTCCTGAGCTCTGGCGGGGGGCGAAAGAGACCCAGTACTTC.